A single sample gave rise to the 4 T cell receptor beta chains below, sequenced in a study of neoadjuvant anti-PD-1 for oral cavity cancer. Specified time point: after neoadjuvant nivolumab, at surgical resection. Profiling relied on immunoSEQ multiplex PCR, and the TCRdb table lists in-frame clones only, not all of them. The sample contains tens of thousands of clones, 45% of which appear only once. The input for sequencing was tumor tissue, taken after nivolumab (anti-PD-1) treatment. The receptors were gathered from a person aged 35-79 years with oral cavity squamous cell carcinoma.

The chain links TRBV2 to TRBJ1-2; 9 nucleotides match TRBD1. Germline V gene sequence: CDR1 SNHLY, CDR2 FYNNEI. The J segment lost 8 bases and the V segment lost 11 bases, leaving 12 bases of the junction unmatched. CDR3 size: 13 residues. The CDR3 region has the DNA TGTGCCTTCCGGGACAGGGAATTTGAGGGCTACACCTTC. Protein: CAFRDREFEGYTF.

This chain joins TRBV30 and TRBJ1-2, with 11 bases identical to TRBD1. Trimming removed 1 base from V and 13 bases from J; junction bases left unmatched: 11. Germline V lookup: CDR1 GTSNPN, CDR2 SVGIG (reference sequence). This CDR3 spans 14 amino acids. The CDR3 nucleotides read TGTGCCTGGAGTGGGACAGGGGGCGGAACAGGTAGCACCTTC. Translation gives CAWSGTGGGTGSTF.

This clone has more than one count but fewer than ten. The chain combines TRBV10-1 with TRBJ1-4; 8 nucleotides line up with TRBD1. The ends lost 3 bases at V and 3 bases at J; junction bases unmatched: 12. Germline lookup yields CDR1 WNHNN and CDR2 SYGVQD (reference sequence). There are 18 residues in the CDR3. The CDR3 DNA follows: TGCGCCAGCAGTGAATTAGGGGCAGGGGGCTTATCTAATGAAAAACTGTTTTTT. Encoded protein: CASSELGAGGLSNEKLFF.

The V gene is TRBV4-3, the J gene TRBJ1-2, with 8 bases aligning to TRBD1. J was trimmed by 5 bases and V by 3 bases; bases with no gene match: 8. Germline CDR1 reads LGHNA; CDR2 reads YSLEER. CDR3 length: 15 amino acids. CDR3 coding DNA: TGCGCCAGCAGCCAGGACCAGGGGGCCTATTATGGCTACACCTTC. Its translation is CASSQDQGAYYGYTF.